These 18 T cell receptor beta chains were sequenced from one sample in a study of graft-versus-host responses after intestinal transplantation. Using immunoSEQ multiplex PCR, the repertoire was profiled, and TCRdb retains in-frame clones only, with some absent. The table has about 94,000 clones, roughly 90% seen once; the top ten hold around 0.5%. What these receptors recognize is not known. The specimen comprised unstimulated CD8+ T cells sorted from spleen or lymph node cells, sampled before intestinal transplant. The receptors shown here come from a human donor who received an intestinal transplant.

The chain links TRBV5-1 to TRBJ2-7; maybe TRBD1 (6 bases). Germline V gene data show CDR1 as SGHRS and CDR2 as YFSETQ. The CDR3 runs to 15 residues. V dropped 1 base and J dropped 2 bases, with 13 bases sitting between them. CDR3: CASSLWGQGTYEQYF. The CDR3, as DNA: TGCGCCAGCAGCTTGTGGGGACAAGGGACCTACGAGCAGTACTTC.

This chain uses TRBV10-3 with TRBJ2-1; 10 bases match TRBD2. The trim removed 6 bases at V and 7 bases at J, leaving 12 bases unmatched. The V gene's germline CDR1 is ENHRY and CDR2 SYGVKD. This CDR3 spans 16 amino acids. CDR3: CAISWRGTSVYNEQFF. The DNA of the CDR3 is TGTGCCATCAGCTGGAGGGGGACTAGCGTCTATAATGAGCAGTTCTTC.

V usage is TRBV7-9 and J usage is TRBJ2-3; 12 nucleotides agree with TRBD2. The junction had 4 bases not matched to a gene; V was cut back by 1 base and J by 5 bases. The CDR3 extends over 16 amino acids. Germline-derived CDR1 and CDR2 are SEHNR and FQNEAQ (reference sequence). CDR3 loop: CASSLVLAGGGDTQYF. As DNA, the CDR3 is TGTGCCAGCAGCTTAGTACTAGCGGGAGGAGGAGATACGCAGTATTTT. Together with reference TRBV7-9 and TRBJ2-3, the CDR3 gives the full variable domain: DTGVSQNPRHKITKRGQNVTFRCDPISEHNRLYWYRQTLGQGPEFLTYFQNEAQLEKSRLLSDRFSAERPKGSFSTLEIQRTEQGDSAMYLCASSLVLAGGGDTQYFGPGTRLTVL.

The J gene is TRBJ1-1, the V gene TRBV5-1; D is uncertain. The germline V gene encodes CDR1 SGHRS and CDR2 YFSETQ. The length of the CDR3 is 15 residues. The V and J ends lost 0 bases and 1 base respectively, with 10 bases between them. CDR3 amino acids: CASSLERGGNTEAFF. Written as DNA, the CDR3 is TGCGCCAGCAGCTTGGAAAGAGGAGGGAACACTGAAGCTTTCTTT.

The CDR3 DNA sequence: TGTGCCAGCAGCCAAGGTCGGGGTTTCTACAATGAGCAGTTCTTC. Its protein product is CASSQGRGFYNEQFF. The rearrangement joins TRBV14 to TRBJ2-1, with a possible D match to TRBD2 (5 bases). Germline V gives CDR1 SGHDN, CDR2 FVKESK. The CDR3 spans 15 residues. V was trimmed by 1 base and J by 3 bases, leaving 10 bases between them.

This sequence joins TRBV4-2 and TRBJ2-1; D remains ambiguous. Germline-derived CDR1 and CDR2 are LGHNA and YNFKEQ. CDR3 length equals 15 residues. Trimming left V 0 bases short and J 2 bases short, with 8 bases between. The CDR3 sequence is CASSQEGGTYNEQFF. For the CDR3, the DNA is TGTGCCAGCAGCCAAGAAGGCGGAACCTACAATGAGCAGTTCTTC.

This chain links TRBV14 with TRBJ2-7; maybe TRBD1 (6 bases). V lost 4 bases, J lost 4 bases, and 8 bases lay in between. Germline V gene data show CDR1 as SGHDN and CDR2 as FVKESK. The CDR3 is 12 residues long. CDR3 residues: CASSLQGYEQYF. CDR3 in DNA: TGTGCCAGCAGCCTACAGGGTTACGAGCAGTACTTC.

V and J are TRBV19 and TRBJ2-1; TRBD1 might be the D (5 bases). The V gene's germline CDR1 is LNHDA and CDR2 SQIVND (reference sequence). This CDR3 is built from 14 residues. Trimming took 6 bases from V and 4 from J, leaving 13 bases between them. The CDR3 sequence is CASSTYAGYNEQFF. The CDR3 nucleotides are TGTGCCAGTAGCACCTACGCAGGGTACAATGAGCAGTTCTTC.

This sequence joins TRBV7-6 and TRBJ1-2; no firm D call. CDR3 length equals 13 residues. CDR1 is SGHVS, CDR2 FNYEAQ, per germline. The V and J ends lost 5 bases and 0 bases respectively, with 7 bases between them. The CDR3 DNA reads TGTGCCAGCAGCCCGACTCCTAACTATGGCTACACCTTC. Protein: CASSPTPNYGYTF.

The CDR3 region is CASSARDRLGEQYF. The CDR3 coding sequence is TGTGCCAGCAGCGCCCGGGACAGACTCGGCGAGCAGTACTTC. V gene TRBV14 combines with J gene TRBJ2-7; 7 bases are a match to TRBD1. J gave up 6 bases and V 5 bases, and 10 bases lay outside the gene matches. This CDR3 comprises 14 residues. Germline V gene lookup returns CDR1 SGHDN and CDR2 FVKESK.

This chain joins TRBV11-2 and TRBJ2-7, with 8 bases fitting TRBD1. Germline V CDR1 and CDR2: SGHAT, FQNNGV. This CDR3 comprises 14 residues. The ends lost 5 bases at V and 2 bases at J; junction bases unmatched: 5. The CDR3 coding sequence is TGTGCCAGCAGCGGAAGACAGGGGCCCTACGAGCAGTACTTC. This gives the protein CASSGRQGPYEQYF.

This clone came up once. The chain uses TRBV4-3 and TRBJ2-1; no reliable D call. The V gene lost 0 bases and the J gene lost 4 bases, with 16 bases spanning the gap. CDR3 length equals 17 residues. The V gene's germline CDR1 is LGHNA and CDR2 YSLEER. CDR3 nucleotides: TGCGCCAGCAGCCAAGATATGGCAGGCCGGATATACAATGAGCAGTTCTTC. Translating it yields CASSQDMAGRIYNEQFF.

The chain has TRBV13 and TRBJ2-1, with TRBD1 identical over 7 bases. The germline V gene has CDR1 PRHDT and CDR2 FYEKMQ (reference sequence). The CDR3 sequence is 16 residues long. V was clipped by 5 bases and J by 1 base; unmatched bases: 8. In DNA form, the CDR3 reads TGTGCCAGCAGCCCTAGGGACAGTGGGTCCTACAATGAGCAGTTCTTC. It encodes CASSPRDSGSYNEQFF.

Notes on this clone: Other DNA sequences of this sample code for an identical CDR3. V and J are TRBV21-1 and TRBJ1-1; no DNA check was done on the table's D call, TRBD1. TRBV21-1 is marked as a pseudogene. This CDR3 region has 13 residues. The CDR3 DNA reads TGTGCCAGCAGCGGTCAGGGGTACACTGAGGCTTTCTTT. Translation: CASSGQGYTEAFF.

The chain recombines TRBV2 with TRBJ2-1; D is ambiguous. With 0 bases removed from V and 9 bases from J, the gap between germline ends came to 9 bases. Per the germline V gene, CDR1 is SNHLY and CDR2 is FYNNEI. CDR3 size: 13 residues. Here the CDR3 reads CASSEALSGEQFF. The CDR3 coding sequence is TGTGCCAGCAGTGAAGCGCTTAGTGGTGAGCAGTTCTTC.

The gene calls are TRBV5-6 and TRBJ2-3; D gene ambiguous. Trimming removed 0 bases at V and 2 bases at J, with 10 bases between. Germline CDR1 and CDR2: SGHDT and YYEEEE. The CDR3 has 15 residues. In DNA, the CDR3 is TGTGCCAGCAGCTTGGCCATCGGTGCCACAGATACGCAGTATTTT. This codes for CASSLAIGATDTQYF.

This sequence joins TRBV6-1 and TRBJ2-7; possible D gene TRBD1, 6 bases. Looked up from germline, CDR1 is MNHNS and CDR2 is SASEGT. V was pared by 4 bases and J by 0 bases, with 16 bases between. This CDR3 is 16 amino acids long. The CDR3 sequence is CASSGARTGSSYEQYF. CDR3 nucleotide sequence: TGTGCCAGCAGTGGTGCTAGAACAGGGAGCTCCTACGAGCAGTACTTC.

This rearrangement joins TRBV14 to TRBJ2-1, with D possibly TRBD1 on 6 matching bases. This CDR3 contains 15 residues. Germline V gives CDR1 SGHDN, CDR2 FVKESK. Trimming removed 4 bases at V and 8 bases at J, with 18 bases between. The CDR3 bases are TGTGCCAGCAGCCCAGTCAGGGGCCTTCGGGATGAGCAGTTCTTC. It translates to CASSPVRGLRDEQFF.